This record looks at one T cell receptor beta chain sequence and its context. Data came from immunoSEQ multiplex PCR; TCRdb stores just in-frame clones and leaves some out. This table has tens of thousands of clones, about 86% appearing once. The data originate from a study of blood T cell repertoires in COVID-19. Study summary: The analysed material was cDNA or gDNA that came from T cells, B-cell-depleted T cells, or PBMCs.

This sequence was found in a woman of 80 years or more with acute or convalescent COVID-19. Sequenced: peripheral blood.

DNA of the CDR3: TGCGCCAGCAGCCTAAGGACAGACATGAACACTGAAGCTTTCTTT. It encodes CASSLRTDMNTEAFF. This chain joins TRBV5-1 and TRBJ1-1; D perhaps matches TRBD1 (6 bases). The germline V gene encodes CDR1 SGHRS and CDR2 YFSETQ. The V end lost 4 bases, the J end lost 0 bases, and 13 bases lay between the germline ends. The CDR3 totals 15 residues. Based on the CDR3 plus reference TRBV5-1 and TRBJ1-1, the full variable domain is KAGVTQTPRYLIKTRGQQVTLSCSPISGHRSVSWYQQTPGQGLQFLFEYFSETQRNKGNFPGRFSGRQFSNSRSEMNVSTLELGDSALYLCASSLRTDMNTEAFFGQGTRLTVV.